This T cell receptor beta chain was recovered during a study of OX40 agonist ivuxolimab in advanced cancers. Overall study: An agonistic anti-OX40 (CD134) antibody, ivuxolimab, was used to treat the patients. Patients were dosed intravenously with ivuxolimab at 0.01 to 10 mg/kg every 2 weeks.

Findings of the study overall: A proportion of nonresponders additionally exhibited low normalized T-cell clonal expansion.

Germline lookup yields CDR1 LGHNA and CDR2 YSLEER. There are 16 residues in the CDR3. Trimming pared 0 bases from V and 0 bases from J, leaving 11 bases between. The protocol was immunoSEQ multiplex PCR, while the TCRdb copy is restricted to in-frame clones and leaves out a portion. Among about 35,000 clones, about 92% were seen once, and the ten largest hold 33%. As regards this clone: Its cognate antigen is unknown.

The sequence was collected from an adult with an advanced solid tumor such as melanoma, head and neck, liver or kidney cancer. The V call is TRBV4-3, the J call TRBJ2-5, with a possible D match to TRBD2 (6 bases). Here the sequenced sample was CD4+ or CD8+ T cells sorted from blood, taken in a trial of the OX40 agonist ivuxolimab. The chain's CDR3 is CASSQDRLAHQETQYF. The CDR3 bases are TGCGCCAGCAGCCAAGATCGGCTAGCGCACCAAGAGACCCAGTACTTC.